This T cell receptor beta chain is from a study of cytomegalovirus exposure and HLA in healthy donors. Study-wide results and limits: Common viral pathogens (according to a later analysis) appeared linked to several of the most significant clusters. Reported findings show TCR beta sequences accurately forecast HLA-A and HLA-B alleles in most subjects. The study put 150 to 200 TCR beta chains on its list as cytomegalovirus-associated. Most CMV-associated TCR beta chains were later found to appear HLA-restricted.

Germline-derived CDR1 and CDR2 are KGHSH and LQKENI. The CDR3 spans 16 residues. With 4 bases clipped from V and 0 bases from J, the junction kept 9 bases outside the gene matches. PCR primers comprised 60 Vbeta and 13 Jbeta primers. Repertoires were generated with immunoSEQ multiplex PCR, while TCRdb's copy carries only in-frame clones and drops some. The table lists about 91,000 clones, approximately 90% of them singletons. With regard to this clone: Its antigen is still unknown.

Sequencing used PBMCs. The sequence derives from a man between 18 and 29 years old in good health and CMV-seronegative. V gene TRBV18 combines with J gene TRBJ2-7; 7 bases agree with TRBD1. The CDR3 DNA reads as TGTGCCAGCTCACTTACTGGACAGGTGAGCTCCTACGAGCAGTACTTC. Translation: CASSLTGQVSSYEQYF.